This is a list of T cell receptor beta chains from one sample in a study of CD8 T cells in ankylosing spondylitis. In TCRdb, the 5' RACE reads were re-called with MiXCR into one record per CDR3 protein. This sample has approximately 260,000 distinct CDR3 sequences, with about a sixth found just once. Sequences were obtained from blood, either unsorted or a sorted T cell fraction (not recorded which). These receptors originate from a male donor with ankylosing spondylitis or in good health (not recorded which). Each CDR3 is given with its conserved first and last residue. Each record gives: CDR3 DNA, CDR3 protein, clone size, V gene, D gene, J gene. D genes are given only for firm matches. Size values are once, few and many counts, or a class for expanded clones, and some rows have none.

TGTGCTAGCGGGGCCACGAACACTGAAGCTTTCTTT	CASGATNTEAFF	-	TRBV7-9	-	TRBJ1-1
TGTGCCAGCAGTTTGGCAGGGCCGAGCAATCAGCCCCAGCATTTT	CASSLAGPSNQPQHF	-	TRBV27	-	TRBJ1-5
TGTGCCAGCAGCTTAACAGGCATGGGGACCCAGTACTTC	CASSLTGMGTQYF	many	TRBV7-3	-	TRBJ2-5
TGCAGTGCTCATTCCGGGACAGAGTACAATGAGCAGTTCTTC	CSAHSGTEYNEQFF	many	TRBV20-1	TRBD1	TRBJ2-1
TGCGCCAGCAGCCAATGGAACGGACAGGAGCAGTTCTTC	CASSQWNGQEQFF	-	TRBV5-1	-	TRBJ2-1
TGTGCCAGCAGCCCTCTGTTCGCTAGCGGAGGGAGCACAGATACGCAGTATTTT	CASSPLFASGGSTDTQYF	few	TRBV11-1	TRBD2	TRBJ2-3
TGTGCCAGGAGTCGGGGGGGCCGTACAGATACGCAGTATTTT	CARSRGGRTDTQYF	-	TRBV27	TRBD2	TRBJ2-3
TGTGCCAGCAGCGCCAACGGTGGGGAGACCCAGTACTTC	CASSANGGETQYF	few	TRBV9	-	TRBJ2-5
TGTGCCAGCAGCTTTCTAGGACTAGCGGACTCCTACGAGCAGTACTTC	CASSFLGLADSYEQYF	few	TRBV7-6	TRBD2	TRBJ2-7
TGTGCCAGCAGTTTAGTTGTGCCCGGGGAGCTGTTTTTT	CASSLVVPGELFF	-	TRBV27	-	TRBJ2-2
TGTGCCAGCTCAGTCCTAGCGGGAGGTGTCAATGAGCAGTTCTTC	CASSVLAGGVNEQFF	-	TRBV2	TRBD2	TRBJ2-1
TGTGCCAGCAGTTACTCCGGAGGAAGCTCCTACAATGAGCAGTTCTTC	CASSYSGGSSYNEQFF	many	TRBV6-5	-	TRBJ2-1
TGTGCCAGCAGGCCGGGACTAGCGGGAGGGACCTACGAGCAGTACTTC	CASRPGLAGGTYEQYF	-	TRBV27	TRBD2	TRBJ2-7
TGTGCCAGCAGCACCACTCTAGCGGGATTAGCAGATACGCAGTATTTT	CASSTTLAGLADTQYF	few	TRBV7-2	TRBD2	TRBJ2-3
TGTGCCAGCAGCCAATGGTCGGCTCCCTACGAGCAGTACTTC	CASSQWSAPYEQYF	-	TRBV14	-	TRBJ2-7
TGCGCCAGCAGCTTGTGGCAGGGTGACACCGGGGAGCTGTTTTTT	CASSLWQGDTGELFF	few	TRBV5-1	-	TRBJ2-2
TGCGCCAGCAGCCAAGATGGACAGGGCCCCTACGAGCAGTACTTC	CASSQDGQGPYEQYF	-	TRBV4-1	TRBD1	TRBJ2-7